This TCR beta chain was captured in a study of T cells in Graves' hyperthyroidism and ophthalmopathy. The germline V and J ends were trimmed by 8 bases and 2 bases, with 9 bases remaining between them. The CDR3 loop spans 12 amino acids. Amplification of TCR beta CDR3 regions was performed using RNA transcripts as template. Primed by the HTBI set, a first-round RT-PCR was run on the TCR CDR3. Each CDR3 protein is one row after TCRdb ran MiXCR on the multiplex PCR reads. This sample has more than 40,000 distinct CDR3 sequences, with around half found just once. This clonotype was recorded at least ten times.

V gene TRBV12-3 or TRBV12-4 combines with J gene TRBJ1-2; unclear D gene. The origin of this receptor is a woman in her fifties or sixties with Graves' hyperthyroidism. Sequenced input: peripheral blood or thyroid tissue (not recorded which). CDR3: CASARSNYGYTF. The CDR3 region has the DNA TGTGCCAGCGCCCGATCCAACTATGGCTACACCTTC.